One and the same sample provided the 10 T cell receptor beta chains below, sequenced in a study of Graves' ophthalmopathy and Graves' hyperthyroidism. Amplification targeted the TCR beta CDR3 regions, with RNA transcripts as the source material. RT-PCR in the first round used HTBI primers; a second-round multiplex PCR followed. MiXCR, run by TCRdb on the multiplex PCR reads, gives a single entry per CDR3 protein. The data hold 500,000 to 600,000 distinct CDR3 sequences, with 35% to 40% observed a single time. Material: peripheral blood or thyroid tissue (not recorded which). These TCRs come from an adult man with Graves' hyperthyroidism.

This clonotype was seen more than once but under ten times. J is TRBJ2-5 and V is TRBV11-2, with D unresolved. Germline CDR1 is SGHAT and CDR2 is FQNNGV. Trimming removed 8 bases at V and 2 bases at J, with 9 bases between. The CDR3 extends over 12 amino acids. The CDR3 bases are TGTGCCAGCCGGGTACTACAAGAGACCCAGTACTTC. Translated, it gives CASRVLQETQYF.

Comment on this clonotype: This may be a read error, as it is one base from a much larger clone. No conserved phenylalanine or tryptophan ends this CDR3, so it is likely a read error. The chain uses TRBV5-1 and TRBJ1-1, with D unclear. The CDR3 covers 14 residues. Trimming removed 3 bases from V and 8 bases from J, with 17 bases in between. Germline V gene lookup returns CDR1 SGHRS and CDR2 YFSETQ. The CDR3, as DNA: TGCGCCAGCAGCTGGAGCGCAGCCGGACTAGAAGCTTTCCTT. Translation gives CASSWSAAGLEAFL.

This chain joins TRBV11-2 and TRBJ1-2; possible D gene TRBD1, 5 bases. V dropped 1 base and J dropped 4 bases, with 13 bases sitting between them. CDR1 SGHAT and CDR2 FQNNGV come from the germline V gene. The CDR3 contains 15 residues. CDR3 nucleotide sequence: TGTGCCAGCAGCTTAGGTAGCGCGGGGCCCTATGGCTACACCTTC. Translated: CASSLGSAGPYGYTF.

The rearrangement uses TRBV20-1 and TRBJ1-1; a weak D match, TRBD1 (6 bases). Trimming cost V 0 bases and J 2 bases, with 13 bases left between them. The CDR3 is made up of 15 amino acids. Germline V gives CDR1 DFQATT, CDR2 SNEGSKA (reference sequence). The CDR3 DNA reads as TGCAGTGCTAGAGATTTGGGGACATTAAACACTGAAGCTTTCTTT. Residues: CSARDLGTLNTEAFF.

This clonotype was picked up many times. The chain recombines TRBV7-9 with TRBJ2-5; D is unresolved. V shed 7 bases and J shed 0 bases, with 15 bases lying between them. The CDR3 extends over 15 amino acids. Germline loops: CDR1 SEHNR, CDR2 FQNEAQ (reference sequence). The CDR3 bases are TGTGCCAGCAACTCTTATGGTCTGTACCAAGAGACCCAGTACTTC. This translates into CASNSYGLYQETQYF. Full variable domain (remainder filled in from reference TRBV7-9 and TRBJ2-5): DTGVSQNPRHKITKRGQNVTFRCDPISEHNRLYWYRQTLGQGPEFLTYFQNEAQLEKSRLLSDRFSAERPKGSFSTLEIQRTEQGDSAMYLCASNSYGLYQETQYFGPGTRLLVL.

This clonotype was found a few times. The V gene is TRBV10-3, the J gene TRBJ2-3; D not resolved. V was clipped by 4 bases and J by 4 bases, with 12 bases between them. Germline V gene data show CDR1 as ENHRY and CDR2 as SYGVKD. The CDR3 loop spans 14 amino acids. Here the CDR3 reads CAISASAAPDTQYF. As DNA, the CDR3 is TGTGCCATCAGTGCCTCAGCCGCTCCAGATACGCAGTATTTT.

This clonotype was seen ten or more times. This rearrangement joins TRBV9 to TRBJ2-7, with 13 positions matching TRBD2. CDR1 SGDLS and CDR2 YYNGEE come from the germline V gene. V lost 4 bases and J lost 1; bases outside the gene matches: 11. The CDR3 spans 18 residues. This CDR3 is CASSPLKSGLAGSYEQYF. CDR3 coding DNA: TGTGCCAGCAGCCCCCTGAAATCGGGACTAGCGGGATCCTACGAGCAGTACTTC.

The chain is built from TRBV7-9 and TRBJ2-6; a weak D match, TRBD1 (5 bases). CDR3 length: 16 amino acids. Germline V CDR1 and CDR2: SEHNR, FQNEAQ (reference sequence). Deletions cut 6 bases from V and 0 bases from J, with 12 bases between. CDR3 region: CASSLTGVSGANVLTF. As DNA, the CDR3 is TGTGCCAGCAGTTTAACAGGTGTCTCTGGGGCCAACGTCCTGACTTTC.

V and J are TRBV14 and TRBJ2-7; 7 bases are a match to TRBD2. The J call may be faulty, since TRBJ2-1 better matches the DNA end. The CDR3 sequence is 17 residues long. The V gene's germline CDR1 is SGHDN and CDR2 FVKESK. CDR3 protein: CASSQDTGREDYNEQFF. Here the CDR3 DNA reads TGTGCCAGCAGCCAAGATACTGGCCGGGAGGACTACAATGAGCAGTTCTTC.

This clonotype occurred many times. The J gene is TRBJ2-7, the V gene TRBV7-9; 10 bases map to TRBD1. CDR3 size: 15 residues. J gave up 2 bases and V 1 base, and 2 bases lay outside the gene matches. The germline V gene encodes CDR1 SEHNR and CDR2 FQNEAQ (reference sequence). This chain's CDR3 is CASSLDGTGAYEQYF. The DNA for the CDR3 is TGTGCCAGCAGCTTAGACGGGACAGGGGCCTACGAGCAGTACTTC.